These T cell receptor beta chains were read from a single sample in a study of cytomegalovirus exposure and HLA in healthy donors. Sequenced by immunoSEQ multiplex PCR; TCRdb stores in-frame clones only, minus some. The sample lists fewer than 200,000 clones; over 60% were seen once. Specimen: PBMCs. These receptors all come from a female donor in good health and CMV-seronegative. The CDR3 runs from the conserved cysteine through the conserved F or W. The order of the fields is J gene, clone size, V gene, D gene, CDR3 protein, CDR3 DNA. A D gene is named only where the DNA matches it firmly. Some rows have no size entry. The others give once, few or many, or a class for an expanded clone.

>TRBJ2-4|few|TRBV7-9|TRBD2
CATSGTMENSQYF
TGTGCCACCAGCGGGACTATGGAAAACAGTCAGTACTTC
>TRBJ2-3|once|TRBV4-1|.
CASSQDRGTSTDTQYF
TGCGCCAGCAGCCAAGATAGGGGCACTAGCACAGATACGCAGTATTTT
>TRBJ2-3|.|TRBV19|.
CASTSDGVSTDTQYF
TGTGCCAGTACCTCAGACGGGGTTAGCACAGATACGCAGTATTTT
>TRBJ2-7|few|TRBV11-2|TRBD1
CASSLAGQSYEQYF
TGTGCCAGCAGCTTAGCGGGACAGAGCTACGAGCAGTACTTC
>TRBJ1-6|once|TRBV28|TRBD1
CASSLSAGTGGNSPLHF
TGTGCCAGCAGTTTATCCGCCGGGACAGGGGGGAATTCACCCCTCCACTTT
>TRBJ1-2|.|TRBV10-3|TRBD1
CAIRRTGEFYDGYTF
TGTGCCATCCGGAGGACAGGGGAATTTTACGATGGCTACACCTTC
>TRBJ1-5|.|TRBV29-1|TRBD1
CSVGTGNQPQHF
TGCAGCGTTGGGACAGGAAACCAGCCCCAGCATTTT
>TRBJ2-7|.|TRBV6-5|.
CASSYLGVGDYEQYF
TGTGCCAGCAGTTACTTAGGGGTTGGGGACTACGAGCAGTACTTC
>TRBJ2-4|.|TRBV7-2|.
CASSQGGIQYF
TGTGCCAGCAGCCAGGGAGGCATTCAGTACTTC
>TRBJ2-3|.|TRBV7-2|.
CASIAYEGTDTQYF
TGTGCCAGCATTGCGTACGAGGGCACAGATACGCAGTATTTT
>TRBJ2-5|.|TRBV7-8|TRBD2
CASSSFLTSGGQETQYF
TGTGCCAGCAGCTCTTTTTTAACGAGCGGGGGCCAAGAGACCCAGTACTTC
>TRBJ2-7|.|TRBV5-1|TRBD1
CASSLQGLNYEQYF
TGCGCCAGCAGCTTACAGGGGCTAAACTACGAGCAGTACTTC
>TRBJ2-3|once|TRBV30|TRBD2
CAWSVGGVAGGPDTQYF
TGTGCCTGGAGTGTAGGGGGGGTAGCGGGAGGCCCAGATACGCAGTATTTT
>TRBJ2-3|.|TRBV28|.
CASSLSGDTQYF
TGTGCCAGCAGTTTATCAGGAGATACGCAGTATTTT
>TRBJ1-3|.|TRBV5-6|.
CASSLGYLRAGNTIYF
TGTGCCAGCAGCCTTGGCTACCTCAGGGCTGGAAACACCATATATTTT
>TRBJ2-1|once|TRBV29-1|TRBD2
CSGSGRVYNEQFF
TGCAGCGGTAGCGGGAGGGTCTACAATGAGCAGTTCTTC
>TRBJ2-1|.|TRBV23-1|TRBD2
CASSQGTSGPSNEQFF
TGCGCCAGCAGTCAAGGGACTAGCGGACCTAGCAATGAGCAGTTCTTC
>TRBJ1-5|.|TRBV7-8|.
CASSLIRADQPQHF
TGTGCCAGCAGCTTGATCAGGGCTGATCAGCCCCAGCATTTT
>TRBJ1-2|.|TRBV29-1|TRBD1
CSVGTGAGYTF
TGCAGCGTTGGCACAGGGGCTGGCTACACCTTC
>TRBJ2-1|.|TRBV6-1|TRBD2
CASSEGETSKSYEQFF
TGTGCCAGCAGTGAAGGGGAGACTAGCAAGAGCTATGAGCAGTTCTTC
>TRBJ1-1|.|TRBV28|.
CASRLLNDPSAFF
TGTGCCAGCAGACTGCTCAACGATCCATCAGCTTTCTTT
>TRBJ2-2|.|TRBV4-3|.
CASSQASPFGLHTGELFF
TGCGCCAGCAGCCAAGCCTCCCCCTTCGGACTTCACACCGGGGAGCTGTTTTTT
>TRBJ2-7|few|TRBV19|.
CASSMRGRVPYEQYF
TGTGCCAGTAGTATGCGGGGCCGGGTTCCCTACGAGCAGTACTTC
>TRBJ1-2|.|TRBV2|TRBD1
CASSPRDRGLYGYTF
TGTGCCAGCAGTCCCCGGGACAGGGGGCTCTATGGCTACACCTTC
>TRBJ1-1|.|TRBV28|.
CASSPPRVSVGTEAFF
TGTGCCAGCAGTCCCCCCAGGGTGTCGGTTGGCACTGAAGCTTTCTTT
>TRBJ2-3|.|TRBV7-2|.
CASSLIERARTQYF
TGTGCCAGCAGCTTAATTGAGCGGGCCCGTACGCAGTATTTT
>TRBJ1-1|.|TRBV21-1|.
CAGPLNLTEAFF
TGTGCCGGTCCTCTGAACCTAACTGAAGCTTTCTTT
>TRBJ1-2|.|TRBV18|TRBD1
CASSPQPGQKSYGYTF
TGTGCCAGCTCACCACAGCCGGGACAGAAGTCCTATGGCTACACCTTC
>TRBJ1-1|.|TRBV6-5|.
CASSYLTEAFF
TGTGCCAGCAGTTACCTCACTGAAGCTTTCTTT
>TRBJ2-1|.|TRBV14|.
CASSQVLAFRNEQFF
TGTGCCAGCAGCCAAGTTCTAGCGTTCCGCAATGAGCAGTTCTTC
>TRBJ2-7|.|TRBV6-5|.
CASRANRDIGSEQYF
TGTGCCAGCAGGGCCAACCGGGACATAGGCTCCGAGCAGTACTTC
>TRBJ2-7|.|TRBV4-1|TRBD1
CASSQGTGDYEQYF
TGCGCCAGCAGCCAAGGCACAGGGGACTACGAGCAGTACTTC
>TRBJ2-2|few|TRBV7-3|.
CASSLRSGGGSGELFF
TGTGCCAGCAGCTTAAGGTCGGGCGGGGGCAGCGGGGAGCTGTTTTTT
>TRBJ2-7|few|TRBV27|TRBD2
CASSTRTSGRVEQYF
TGTGCCAGCAGCACCCGGACTAGCGGGAGAGTCGAGCAGTACTTC
>TRBJ1-5|.|TRBV19|.
CASNTAINQPQHF
TGTGCCAGTAACACAGCTATCAATCAGCCCCAGCATTTT
>TRBJ2-7|.|TRBV4-3|.
CASSQDRRGTQYF
TGCGCCAGCAGCCAAGATCGCCGGGGGACGCAGTACTTC
>TRBJ1-2|.|TRBV7-9|TRBD1
CASSYGTATLSSYGYTF
TGTGCCAGCAGCTATGGGACAGCCACCCTATCCTCCTATGGCTACACCTTC
>TRBJ1-1|.|TRBV5-8|.
CASSLTGINTEAFF
TGTGCCAGCAGCTTGACAGGGATTAATACTGAAGCTTTCTTT
>TRBJ2-7|few|TRBV28|TRBD2
CASSLAGGAGPQF
TGTGCCAGCAGTTTAGCGGGGGGGGCGGGTCCCCAATTC
>TRBJ2-3|few|TRBV4-2|.
CASSHPLGGGQATDTQYF
TGTGCCAGCAGCCATCCTCTCGGCGGGGGACAGGCCACAGATACGCAGTATTTT
>TRBJ2-1|.|TRBV1|.
CTSSQPPRGLAGGRSYNEQFF
TGCACCAGCAGCCAACCTCCGAGGGGACTAGCGGGAGGCCGCTCCTACAATGAGCAGTTCTTC
>TRBJ2-7|.|TRBV4-2|.
CASSPNTYEQYF
TGTGCCAGCAGCCCCAACACCTACGAGCAGTACTTC
>TRBJ1-1|once|TRBV7-2|.
CASSARGNTEAFF
TGTGCCAGCAGCGCCAGGGGGAACACTGAAGCTTTCTTT
>TRBJ1-2|.|TRBV7-2|TRBD1
CAFSTGGGGYTF
TGTGCCTTTTCGACAGGGGGAGGAGGCTACACCTTC
>TRBJ2-3|.|TRBV7-2|TRBD2
CASSFWTSGGRTDTQYF
TGTGCCAGCAGCTTCTGGACTAGCGGGGGTCGCACAGATACGCAGTATTTT
>TRBJ1-4|.|TRBV4-1|TRBD1
CASSHPGQEKLFF
TGCGCCAGCAGCCACCCGGGACAGGAAAAACTGTTTTTT
>TRBJ1-5|.|TRBV5-4|TRBD1
CASSLGGQGPSPQHF
TGTGCCAGCAGCTTGGGGGGACAGGGACCCTCGCCCCAGCATTTT
>TRBJ1-2|.|TRBV7-9|TRBD1
CASSPGTGDYGYTF
TGTGCCAGCAGCCCCGGGACAGGGGATTATGGCTACACCTTC
>TRBJ1-2|.|TRBV30|.
CAWSVVRGYRGYTF
TGTGCCTGGAGTGTTGTCAGGGGTTACCGTGGCTACACCTTC
>TRBJ2-5|.|TRBV9|TRBD2
CASSSAGVKETQYF
TGTGCCAGCAGCTCAGCGGGAGTTAAGGAGACCCAGTACTTC
>TRBJ1-1|few|TRBV18|.
CASSPSGSSTEAFF
TGTGCCAGCTCCCCATCAGGCAGTTCCACTGAAGCTTTCTTT
>TRBJ1-2|.|TRBV10-3|TRBD1
CAISVGTGTNYGYTF
TGTGCCATCAGTGTTGGGACAGGGACTAACTATGGCTACACCTTC
>TRBJ2-3|.|TRBV4-1|.
CASSQVNRGTDTQYF
TGCGCCAGCAGCCAAGTTAACCGGGGCACAGATACGCAGTATTTT
>TRBJ2-3|once|TRBV7-9|.
CASSLGVGGEGADTQYF
TGTGCCAGCAGCTTAGGCGTGGGCGGGGAGGGGGCAGATACGCAGTATTTT